The clone carrying this TCR beta chain was picked up many times. This specimen comes from a study of regulatory T cells in long-lasting Graves disease. Turning to the study itself: Graves' patients, diagnosed recently, had received antithyroid drugs under 3 months.

Germline CDR1 and CDR2: MNHEY and SVGAGI. V was shortened by 0 bases and J by 5 bases, with 7 bases between the two germline ends. This CDR3 has 13 amino acids. Arm-PCR of CDR3 regions and iRepertoire HTBI primers were used to build TCR beta libraries. TCRdb fed the multiplex PCR reads into MiXCR, producing one record per CDR3 protein. The table lists around 400,000 distinct CDR3 sequences, 15% to 19% of them singletons. Time point meaning: newly diagnosed GD, antithyroid drugs for less than 3 months. The TCR library used RNA extracted from PBMCs. Recruitment took place at an endocrinology department in Xi'an, China.

Sequences were derived from peripheral blood mononuclear cells (PBMCs), sampled at new diagnosis, from a patient treated with antithyroid drugs. The source is a female donor with Graves disease. This sequence joins TRBV6-5 and TRBJ1-1, with D unclear. The CDR3: CASSYSVGTEAFF. The CDR3 DNA reads as TGTGCCAGCAGTTACTCGGTGGGGACTGAAGCTTTCTTT.